A selection of T cell receptor beta chains follows, all from one sample in a study of T cell responses to AZD1222 COVID-19 vaccine. Profiled with immunoSEQ multiplex PCR; TCRdb holds only in-frame clones, not every one. The sample lists some 160,000 clones, 90% to 95% occurring once. The sample consisted of peripheral blood, taken on day 0 of AZD1222 vaccination. Every receptor here comes from an adult in good health. Both conserved end residues are part of each CDR3. The D gene is left open where the match is weak. Expanded clones get a size class; other rows say once, few or many, or leave the size out.

clone_size j_call v_call d_call cdr3_nt cdr3_aa
- TRBJ1-5 TRBV19 - TGTGCCAGTAGTGGGTCTCCAGGGGTTGATCAGCCCCAGCATTTT CASSGSPGVDQPQHF
- TRBJ2-7 TRBV19 TRBD1 TGTGCCAGTAGTGTTAGGGGGCAAGAGCAGTACTTC CASSVRGQEQYF
- TRBJ2-3 TRBV7-2 - TGTGCCAGCAGCGATAACTACGGGACATCAGATACGCAGTATTTT CASSDNYGTSDTQYF
- TRBJ2-7 TRBV20-1 - TGCAGTGCTAGAACCTACGAGCAGTACTTC CSARTYEQYF
- TRBJ2-6 TRBV7-8 - TGTGCCAGCAGCCTAGAAATGGGAGCTTTGGTTGGGGCCAACGTCCTGACTTTC CASSLEMGALVGANVLTF
- TRBJ2-3 TRBV6-2/TRBV6-3 - TGTGCCAGCAGTTACCTTTTAGGGGGGGGCACAGATACGCAGTATTTT CASSYLLGGGTDTQYF
- TRBJ2-5 TRBV11-1 - TGTGCCAGCAGCTTGAGGGTGGAGCAAGAGACCCAGTACTTC CASSLRVEQETQYF
- TRBJ2-7 TRBV3-1/TRBV3-2 TRBD1 TGTGCCAGCAGCCCGGGACAGCTCTCCTACGAGCAGTACTTC CASSPGQLSYEQYF
- TRBJ1-5 TRBV27 - TGTGCCAGCAGTCTTTGGGGGTGGGGCAATCAGCCCCAGCATTTT CASSLWGWGNQPQHF
- TRBJ1-3 TRBV3-1/TRBV3-2 - TGTGCCAGCAGCCGCGACCGACTTTCTGGAAACACCATATATTTT CASSRDRLSGNTIYF
- TRBJ1-2 TRBV2 TRBD1 TGTGCCAGCGCCCGGGACAGTGGCTACACCTTC CASARDSGYTF
- TRBJ1-2 TRBV28 - TGTGCCAGCAGTTCCGGTCAGGAGGTATATGGCTACACCTTC CASSSGQEVYGYTF
- TRBJ1-3 TRBV2 - TGTGCCAGCAGTGAAGGGGGAAACACCATATATTTT CASSEGGNTIYF
- TRBJ1-4 TRBV6-1 - TGTGCCAGCAGTGAATCGGTGGGCAGTAGGGGTGAAAAACTGTTTTTT CASSESVGSRGEKLFF
- TRBJ1-2 TRBV4-3 - TGCGCCAGCAGCCAAGGGCTGGGGGCGCCTGCTAACTATGGCTACACCTTC CASSQGLGAPANYGYTF
- TRBJ1-5 TRBV19 - TGTGCCAGTAGTATTGAAAGGGATGATCAGCCCCAGCATTTT CASSIERDDQPQHF
once TRBJ1-2 TRBV28 TRBD1 TGTGCCAGCAGTATAGAGGGACAGGGGAGGTGGTACTATGGCTACACCTTC CASSIEGQGRWYYGYTF
- TRBJ1-6 TRBV10-3 TRBD1 TGTGCCATCAGTGTTGTCAGGGGGCCTTCACCCCTCCACTTT CAISVVRGPSPLHF
once TRBJ1-3 TRBV27 - TGTGCCAGCAGTTCGGGGACGGCCTCTGGAAACACCATATATTTT CASSSGTASGNTIYF
- TRBJ1-5 TRBV15 - TGTGCCACCAGCAGTATAATCGAGGAGCCCCAGCATTTT CATSSIIEEPQHF
- TRBJ1-6 TRBV2 - TGTGCCAGCAGTCCGGGTGCACCCCTCCACTTT CASSPGAPLHF
- TRBJ1-1 TRBV29-1 - TGCAGCGGCAGGGCCCCCAACACTGAAGCTTTCTTT CSGRAPNTEAFF
- TRBJ1-2 TRBV5-1 TRBD1 TGCGCCAGCAGCGTACAGGGGTTCTATGGCTACACCTTC CASSVQGFYGYTF
- TRBJ2-7 TRBV28 TRBD1 TGTGCCAGCACGGACAGGGGGCTTGAGCAGTACTTC CASTDRGLEQYF
- TRBJ2-7 TRBV7-8 - TGTGCCAGCAGCCGTAGGACGAAAACAGGGATCTACGAGCAGTACTTC CASSRRTKTGIYEQYF
- TRBJ1-3 TRBV15 - TGTGCCACCAGCAGAGGAAGAGGGGGGAGCGGAAACACCATATATTTT CATSRGRGGSGNTIYF
- TRBJ1-1 TRBV5-1 TRBD1 TGCGCCAGCAGCTTGGCTCCCGGGACAGGGGGGATCTCTGAAGCTTTCTTT CASSLAPGTGGISEAFF
- TRBJ2-3 TRBV29-1 - TGCAGCGTTGCTCCCGGGGGCACAGATACGCAGTATTTT CSVAPGGTDTQYF
- TRBJ2-7 TRBV9 - TGTGCCAGCAGCGTGGACCGGGACGGCTACGAGCAGTACTTC CASSVDRDGYEQYF
- TRBJ1-3 TRBV14 TRBD1 TGTGCCAGCAGTCGATACAGGGGCACTGGAAACACCATATATTTT CASSRYRGTGNTIYF
- TRBJ1-3 TRBV2 TRBD1 TGTGCCAGCAGCAGACAGGGGGCAGGTGATTTCGTGGACACCATATATTTT CASSRQGAGDFVDTIYF
- TRBJ1-1 TRBV5-1 TRBD1 TGCGCCAGCAGCAACAGGGGCCGGAACACTGAAGCTTTCTTT CASSNRGRNTEAFF
- TRBJ2-5 TRBV5-4 TRBD2 TGTGCCAGCAGCTTGTCCACTAGCGAGCAAGAGACCCAGTACTTC CASSLSTSEQETQYF
- TRBJ2-3 TRBV10-3 - TGTGCCATCAGTGAGCAAGGGACTCACACAGATACGCAGTATTTT CAISEQGTHTDTQYF
- TRBJ2-1 TRBV14 - TGTGCCAGCAGCCTCTTGGGGGCCCTCTCCTACAATGAGCAGTTCTTC CASSLLGALSYNEQFF
- TRBJ1-2 TRBV3-1/TRBV3-2 - TGTGCCAGCAGCCAAGGGAGGATGCCCTATGGCTACACCTTC CASSQGRMPYGYTF
- TRBJ2-1 TRBV10-1 - TGCGCCAGCAGCCTCCAAAGGGCTGCGGCCCAGTTCTTC CASSLQRAAAQFF
- TRBJ2-7 TRBV25-1 TRBD1 TGTGCCAGCAGTGGGACAGGGGACTACGAGCAGTACTTC CASSGTGDYEQYF
- TRBJ1-1 TRBV10-3 - TGTGCCATCACCTCACGGGAACCGAACACTGAAGCTTTCTTT CAITSREPNTEAFF
- TRBJ2-2 TRBV27 - TGTGCCAGCAGTTTATCGACCCGAAGGGGCACCGGGGAGCTGTTTTTT CASSLSTRRGTGELFF
- TRBJ1-2 TRBV27 - TGTGCCAGCAGTCAAGGGAGCCGCTATGGCTACACCTTC CASSQGSRYGYTF
- TRBJ2-5 TRBV9 - TGTGCCAGCAGCGTTACCGCGGGGCAAGAGACCCAGTACTTC CASSVTAGQETQYF